The rows below give T cell receptor beta chains drawn from one sample of a study of sequential checkpoint blockade in melanoma. Method: immunoSEQ multiplex PCR; TCRdb's copy keeps in-frame clones and lacks some. The sample yields about 9,600 clones, under 30% seen once. The sample consisted of tumor tissue (inferred from file names), taken from a patient given nivolumab and ipilimumab in sequence. The receptors were gathered from a human donor with melanoma. Both conserved end residues are part of each CDR3. A D gene is named only where the DNA matches it firmly. The listing skips clone size in some rows; elsewhere it reads once, few, many or a size class.

>TRBJ2-5|few|TRBV6-8|-
TGTGCCAGCAGTTACCTCGGGATTACCGGCGGAGAGACCCAGTACTTC
CASSYLGITGGETQYF
>TRBJ2-5|-|TRBV7-4|-
TGTGCCAGCAGCTCCCTTCGGAAAGAGACCCAGTACTTC
CASSSLRKETQYF
>TRBJ2-1|few|TRBV6-8|TRBD1
TGTGCCAGCAGTAAACAAAACAGGGGGTCCTACAATGAGCAGTTCTTC
CASSKQNRGSYNEQFF
>TRBJ2-7|few|TRBV11-3|-
TGTGCCAGCAGCTTAGTGGGGGCGGTGGGAGCAGCATACGAGCAGTACTTC
CASSLVGAVGAAYEQYF
>TRBJ2-5|many|TRBV9|-
TGTGCCAGCAGCGTAGGAATGGCGGGAGAGACCCAGTACTTC
CASSVGMAGETQYF
>TRBJ1-3|-|TRBV16|-
TGTGCCAGCAGCCAACGACGACAGGTTGAGCACACCATATATTTT
CASSQRRQVEHTIYF
>TRBJ2-7|few|TRBV19|-
TGTGCCAGTAGTTGGGGTGGCGGGGCGTCCGAGCAGTACTTC
CASSWGGGASEQYF
>TRBJ2-3|-|TRBV30|-
TGTGCCTGGAGTGTAAGTGGACCAAATACGCAGTATTTT
CAWSVSGPNTQYF
>TRBJ2-3|-|TRBV11-3|-
TGTGCCAGCAGCCCGGCCGGAAGGGGGTCTACGCAGTATTTT
CASSPAGRGSTQYF
>TRBJ2-7|few|TRBV6-8|TRBD2
TGTGCCAGCACCGCTATGCGAACTAGCGGTTTCTACGAGCAGTACTTC
CASTAMRTSGFYEQYF
>TRBJ2-2|few|TRBV11-3|TRBD2
TGTGCCAGCAGCCGCGATGAGCACAGCGGGGGGACCGGGGAGCTGTTTTTT
CASSRDEHSGGTGELFF
>TRBJ1-5|few|TRBV7-6|TRBD1
TGTGCCAGCAGCCAAGGGACAGGGAATCAGCCCCAGCATTTT
CASSQGTGNQPQHF
>TRBJ2-1|many|TRBV11-3|TRBD2
TGTGCCAGCAGCTCCGGGACTAGCGGGAGGAGTGAGCAGTTCTTC
CASSSGTSGRSEQFF
>TRBJ1-3|-|TRBV5-1|-
TGCGCCAGCAGCTTGGTGGGCAGGGAGAACACCATATATTTT
CASSLVGRENTIYF
>TRBJ1-5|few|TRBV4-1|-
TGCGCCAGCAGCCCCGGGGAAGCCAACAGCAATCAGCCCCAGCATTTT
CASSPGEANSNQPQHF
>TRBJ2-7|few|TRBV2|-
TGTGCCAGCAGTGCGACAGCCTACGAGCAGTACTTC
CASSATAYEQYF
>TRBJ1-4|many|TRBV11-3|-
TGTGCCAGCAGCTGGCCAATTGGGGCAGGTGAAAAACTGTTTTTT
CASSWPIGAGEKLFF
>TRBJ1-2|few|TRBV6-8|-
TGTGCCAGCAGTTTAGGGCAGAACTATGGCTACACCTTC
CASSLGQNYGYTF
>TRBJ1-4|-|TRBV5-1|-
TGCGCCAGCAGCTTGGGCGGGGTAATAAGTGAAAAACTGTTTTTT
CASSLGGVISEKLFF
>TRBJ2-4|few|TRBV15|TRBD2
TGTGCCACCAGCAGAGATTTGGGGGGGACCAAAAACATTCAGTACTTC
CATSRDLGGTKNIQYF
>TRBJ2-5|once|TRBV12-5|-
TGTGCTAGTGGTCAGGCGGGTGAGGCCAACCAAGAGACCCAGTACTTC
CASGQAGEANQETQYF
>TRBJ2-2|-|TRBV18|TRBD2
TGTGCCAGCTCATCGGGACTAGCGGGGACCGGGGAGCTGTTTTTT
CASSSGLAGTGELFF
>TRBJ1-1|-|TRBV30|TRBD1
TGTGCCTGGAGTGCAAGGGGACAGGCCCTCCGGGAAGCTTTCTTT
CAWSARGQALREAFF
>TRBJ1-3|-|TRBV7-5|-
TGTGCCAGCAGCTTAGACTGGGCTGGAAACACCATATATTTT
CASSLDWAGNTIYF
>TRBJ2-3|-|TRBV25-1|-
TGTGCCAGCAGTGAGGGGCACAACACAGATACGCAGTATTTT
CASSEGHNTDTQYF
>TRBJ2-5|-|TRBV28|TRBD2
TGTGCCACCGACGGGGGGGTCTTTGAGACCCAGTACTTC
CATDGGVFETQYF
>TRBJ2-3|-|TRBV19|TRBD2
TGTGCCAGTAGTCCAACTAGCGCCGGCACAGATACGCAGTATTTT
CASSPTSAGTDTQYF
>TRBJ1-1|-|TRBV7-6|-
TGTGCCAGCAGCTACGGGACCTCCGGTGCTGGAGCTTTCTTT
CASSYGTSGAGAFF
>TRBJ1-2|-|TRBV14|TRBD1
TGTGCCAGCAGACAGGGGTTGAACTATGGCTACACCTTC
CASRQGLNYGYTF
>TRBJ1-4|-|TRBV23-1|-
TGCGCGGGAGACAGACTGATTAATGAAAAACTGTTTTTT
CAGDRLINEKLFF
>TRBJ2-7|-|TRBV6-8|TRBD1
TGTGCCAGCCAACGGGACAGGGGAGACTACGAGCAGTACTTC
CASQRDRGDYEQYF